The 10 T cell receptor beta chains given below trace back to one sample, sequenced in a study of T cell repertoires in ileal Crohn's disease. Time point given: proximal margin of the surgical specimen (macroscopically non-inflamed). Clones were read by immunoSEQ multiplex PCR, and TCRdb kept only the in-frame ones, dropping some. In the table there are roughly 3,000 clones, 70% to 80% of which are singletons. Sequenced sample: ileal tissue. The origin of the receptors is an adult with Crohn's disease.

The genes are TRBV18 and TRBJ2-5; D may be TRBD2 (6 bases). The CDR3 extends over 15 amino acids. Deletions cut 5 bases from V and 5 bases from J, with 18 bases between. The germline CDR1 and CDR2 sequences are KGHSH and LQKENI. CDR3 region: CASSGATGAGETQYF. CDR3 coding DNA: TGTGCCAGCTCAGGAGCGACTGGGGCGGGGGAGACCCAGTACTTC. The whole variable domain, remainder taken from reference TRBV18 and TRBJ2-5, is NAGVMQNPRHLVRRRGQEARLRCSPMKGHSHVYWYRQLPEEGLKFMVYLQKENIIDESGMPKERFSAEFPKEGPSILRIQQVVRGDSAAYFCASSGATGAGETQYFGPGTRLLVL.

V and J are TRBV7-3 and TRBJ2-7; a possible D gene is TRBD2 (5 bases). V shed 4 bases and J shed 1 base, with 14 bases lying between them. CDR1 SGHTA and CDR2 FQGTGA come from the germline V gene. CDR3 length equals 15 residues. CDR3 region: CASSSPPSGSYEQYF. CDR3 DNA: TGTGCCAGCAGCTCCCCCCCCAGCGGTTCCTACGAGCAGTACTTC.

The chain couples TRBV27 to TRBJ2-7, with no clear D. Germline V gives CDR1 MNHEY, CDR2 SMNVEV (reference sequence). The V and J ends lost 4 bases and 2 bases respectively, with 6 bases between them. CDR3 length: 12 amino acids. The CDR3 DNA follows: TGTGCCAGCAGTTCAGGTCCCTACGAGCAGTACTTC. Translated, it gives CASSSGPYEQYF.

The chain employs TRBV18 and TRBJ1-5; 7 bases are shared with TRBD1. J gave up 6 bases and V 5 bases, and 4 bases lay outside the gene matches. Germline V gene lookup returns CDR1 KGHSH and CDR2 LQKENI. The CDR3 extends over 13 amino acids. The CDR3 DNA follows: TGTGCCAGCTCAACCCAGGGGGGTCAGCCCCAGCATTTT. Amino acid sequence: CASSTQGGQPQHF.

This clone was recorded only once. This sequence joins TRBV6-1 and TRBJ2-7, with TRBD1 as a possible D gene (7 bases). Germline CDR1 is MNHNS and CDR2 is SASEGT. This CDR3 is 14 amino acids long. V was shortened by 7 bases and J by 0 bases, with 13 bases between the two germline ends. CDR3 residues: CASTQGGLSYEQYF. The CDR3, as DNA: TGTGCCAGCACTCAGGGGGGCCTCTCCTACGAGCAGTACTTC.

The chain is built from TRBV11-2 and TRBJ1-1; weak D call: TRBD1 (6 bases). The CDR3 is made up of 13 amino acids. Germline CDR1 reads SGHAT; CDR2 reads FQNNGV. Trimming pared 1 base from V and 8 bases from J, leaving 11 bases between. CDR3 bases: TGTGCCAGCAGCTTAGCGGACAGCGCCGAAGCTTTCTTT. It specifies CASSLADSAEAFF. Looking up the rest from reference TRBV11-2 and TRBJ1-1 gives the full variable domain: EAGVAQSPRYKIIEKRQSVAFWCNPISGHATLYWYQQILGQGPKLLIQFQNNGVVDDSQLPKDRFSAERLKGVDSTLKIQPAKLEDSAVYLCASSLADSAEAFFGQGTRLTVV.

CDR3 protein: CASSPEKTQYF. CDR3 sequence (DNA): TGTGCCAGCTCCCCGGAGAAGACCCAGTACTTC. The chain combines TRBV18 with TRBJ2-5; D gene ambiguous. CDR1 and CDR2 from the germline V gene are KGHSH and LQKENI. V gave up 6 bases and J gave up 6 bases, with 8 bases separating them. This CDR3 has 11 amino acids.

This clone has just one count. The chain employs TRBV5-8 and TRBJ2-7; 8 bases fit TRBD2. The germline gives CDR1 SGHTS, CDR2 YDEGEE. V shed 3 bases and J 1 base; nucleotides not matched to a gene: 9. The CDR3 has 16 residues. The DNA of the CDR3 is TGTGCCAGCAGCTGGGCGGGGGGTCTCCTTTCCTACGAGCAGTACTTC. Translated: CASSWAGGLLSYEQYF.

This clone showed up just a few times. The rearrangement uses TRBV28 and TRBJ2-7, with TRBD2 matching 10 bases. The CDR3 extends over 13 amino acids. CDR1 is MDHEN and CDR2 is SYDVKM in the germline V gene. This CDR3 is CASSSGGDYEQYF. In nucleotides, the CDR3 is TGTGCATCTTCTAGCGGGGGAGATTACGAGCAGTACTTC.

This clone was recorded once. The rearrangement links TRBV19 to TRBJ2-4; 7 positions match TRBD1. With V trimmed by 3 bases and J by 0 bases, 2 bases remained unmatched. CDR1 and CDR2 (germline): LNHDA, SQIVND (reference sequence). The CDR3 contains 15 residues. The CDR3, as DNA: TGTGCCAGTAGTATGGGGACAGTAGCCAAAAACATTCAGTACTTC. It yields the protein CASSMGTVAKNIQYF.